This T cell receptor (beta chain) was recorded in a study of blood T cell repertoires in COVID-19. For the study at large: Acute and convalescent COVID-19 samples came from the United States, Italy and Spain. In each case, the material was cDNA or gDNA derived from T cells, B-cell-depleted T cells, or PBMCs.

In the original workflow: Researchers report that nucleated cell counts were estimated from reference gene primer amplification. Profiling relied on immunoSEQ multiplex PCR, and the TCRdb table lists in-frame clones only, not all of them. Clonal size and the V and J genes are those of that table, whereas D and trimming came from the DNA. The sample yields 68,000 or so clones, 70% to 90% seen once. The clonotype originates from a woman aged 70-85 years with acute or convalescent COVID-19. The material sequenced was peripheral blood.

This chain's CDR3 is CASSQDRAREETQYF. The DNA of the CDR3 is TGTGCCAGCAGCCAAGATCGAGCGCGGGAAGAGACCCAGTACTTC. V is TRBV4-2 and J is TRBJ2-5; D may be TRBD2 (5 bases). This CDR3 is built from 15 residues. V lost 0 bases and J 3 bases, leaving 11 bases between the germline ends. The germline CDR1 and CDR2 sequences are LGHNA and YNFKEQ.